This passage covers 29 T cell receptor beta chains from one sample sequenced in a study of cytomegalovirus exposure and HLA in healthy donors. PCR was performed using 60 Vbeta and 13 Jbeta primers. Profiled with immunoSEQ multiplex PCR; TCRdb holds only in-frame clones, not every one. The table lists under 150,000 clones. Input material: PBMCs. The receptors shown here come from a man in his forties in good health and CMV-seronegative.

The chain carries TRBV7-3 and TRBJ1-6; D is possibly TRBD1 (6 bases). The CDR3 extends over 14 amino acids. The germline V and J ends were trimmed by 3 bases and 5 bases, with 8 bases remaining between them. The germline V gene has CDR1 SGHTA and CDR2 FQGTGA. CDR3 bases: TGTGCCAGCAGCTTTAGGGGGAATAATTCACCCCTCCACTTT. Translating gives CASSFRGNNSPLHF.

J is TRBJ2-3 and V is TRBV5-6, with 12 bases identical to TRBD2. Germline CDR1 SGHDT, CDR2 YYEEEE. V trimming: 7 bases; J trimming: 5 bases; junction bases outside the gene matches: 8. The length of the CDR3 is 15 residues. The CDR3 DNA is TGTGCCAGCTGCCCACTAGCGGGGGGCGAAGATACGCAGTATTTT. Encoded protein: CASCPLAGGEDTQYF. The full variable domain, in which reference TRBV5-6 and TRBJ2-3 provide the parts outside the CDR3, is DAGVTQSPTHLIKTRGQQVTLRCSPKSGHDTVSWYQQALGQGPQFIFQYYEEEERQRGNFPDRFSGHQFPNYSSELNVNALLLGDSALYLCASCPLAGGEDTQYFGPGTRLTVL.

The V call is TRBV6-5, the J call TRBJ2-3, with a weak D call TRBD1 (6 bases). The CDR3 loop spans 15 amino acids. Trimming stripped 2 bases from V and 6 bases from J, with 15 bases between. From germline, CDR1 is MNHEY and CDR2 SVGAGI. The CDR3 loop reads CASSYGQGIFDTQYF. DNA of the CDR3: TGTGCCAGCAGTTACGGTCAGGGGATTTTCGATACGCAGTATTTT.

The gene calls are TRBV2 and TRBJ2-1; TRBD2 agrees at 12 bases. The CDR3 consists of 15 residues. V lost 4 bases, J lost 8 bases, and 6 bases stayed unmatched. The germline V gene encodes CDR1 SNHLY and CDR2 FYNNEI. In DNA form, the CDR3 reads TGTGCCAGCAGTGTTCTAGCGGGGGGGCGCGATGAGCAGTTCTTC. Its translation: CASSVLAGGRDEQFF.

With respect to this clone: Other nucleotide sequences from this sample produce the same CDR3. The CDR3 nucleotides are TGTGCCAGCAGCTTAGTTTCAGCGGGGGGCCGTTACGAGCAGTACTTC. Encoded protein: CASSLVSAGGRYEQYF. V gene TRBV7-2 combines with J gene TRBJ2-7; 9 positions agree with TRBD2. The CDR3 has 16 residues. Trimming cost V 1 base and J 4 bases; bases outside gene matches: 8. The V gene's germline CDR1 is SGHTA and CDR2 FQGNSA.

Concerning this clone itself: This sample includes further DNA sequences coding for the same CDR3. As DNA, the CDR3 is TGTGCCAGCACCGAGACAGGGGGTACAGATACGCAGTATTTT. This gives the protein CASTETGGTDTQYF. The chain uses TRBV6-5 and TRBJ2-3; 9 bases are a match to TRBD1. V lost 7 bases to trimming and J lost 3 bases; unmatched junction nucleotides: 5. The CDR3 consists of 14 residues. CDR1 MNHEY and CDR2 SVGAGI come from the germline V gene.

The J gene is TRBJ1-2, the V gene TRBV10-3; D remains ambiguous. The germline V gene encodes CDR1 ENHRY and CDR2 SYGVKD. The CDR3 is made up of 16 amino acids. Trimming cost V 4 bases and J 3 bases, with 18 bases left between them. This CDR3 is CAISAAPESSDYGYTF. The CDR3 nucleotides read TGTGCCATCAGTGCCGCACCCGAGTCTTCGGACTATGGCTACACCTTC.

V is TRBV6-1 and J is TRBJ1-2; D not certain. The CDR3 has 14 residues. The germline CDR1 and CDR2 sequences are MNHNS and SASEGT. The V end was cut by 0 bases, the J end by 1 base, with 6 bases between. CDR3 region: CASSEANSNYGYTF. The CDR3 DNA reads TGTGCCAGCAGTGAAGCAAACAGTAACTATGGCTACACCTTC.

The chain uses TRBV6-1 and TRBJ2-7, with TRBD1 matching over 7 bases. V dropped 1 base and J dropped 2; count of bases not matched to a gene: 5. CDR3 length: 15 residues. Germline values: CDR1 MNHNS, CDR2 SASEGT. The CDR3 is CASSEGQGVPYEQYF. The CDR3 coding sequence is TGTGCCAGCAGTGAAGGACAGGGAGTTCCCTACGAGCAGTACTTC.

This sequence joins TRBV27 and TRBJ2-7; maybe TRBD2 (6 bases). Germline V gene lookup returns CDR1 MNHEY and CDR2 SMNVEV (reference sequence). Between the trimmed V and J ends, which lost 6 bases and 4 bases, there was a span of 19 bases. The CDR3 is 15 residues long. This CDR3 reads CASSTNPGLNYEQYF. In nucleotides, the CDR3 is TGTGCCAGCAGCACCAACCCGGGACTTAATTACGAGCAGTACTTC.

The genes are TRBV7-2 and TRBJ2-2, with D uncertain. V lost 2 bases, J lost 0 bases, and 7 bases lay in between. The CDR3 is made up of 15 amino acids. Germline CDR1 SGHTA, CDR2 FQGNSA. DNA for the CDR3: TGTGCCAGCAGCTTATCGGTAACGAACACCGGGGAGCTGTTTTTT. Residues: CASSLSVTNTGELFF.

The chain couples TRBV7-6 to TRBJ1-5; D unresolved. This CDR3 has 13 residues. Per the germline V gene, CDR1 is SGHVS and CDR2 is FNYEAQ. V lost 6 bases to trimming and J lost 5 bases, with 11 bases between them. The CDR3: CASSQWLDQPQHF. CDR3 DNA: TGTGCCAGCAGTCAGTGGCTTGATCAGCCCCAGCATTTT. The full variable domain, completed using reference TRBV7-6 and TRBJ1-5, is GAGVSQSPRYKVTKRGQDVALRCDPISGHVSLYWYRQALGQGPEFLTYFNYEAQQDKSGLPNDRFSAERPEGSISTLTIQRTEQRDSAMYRCASSQWLDQPQHFGDGTRLSIL.

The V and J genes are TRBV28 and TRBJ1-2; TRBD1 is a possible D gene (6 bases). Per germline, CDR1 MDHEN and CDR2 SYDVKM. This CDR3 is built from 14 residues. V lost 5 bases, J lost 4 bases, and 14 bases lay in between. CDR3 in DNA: TGTGCCAGCAGTCCTCAGGGGACCGGCTATGGCTACACCTTC. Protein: CASSPQGTGYGYTF.

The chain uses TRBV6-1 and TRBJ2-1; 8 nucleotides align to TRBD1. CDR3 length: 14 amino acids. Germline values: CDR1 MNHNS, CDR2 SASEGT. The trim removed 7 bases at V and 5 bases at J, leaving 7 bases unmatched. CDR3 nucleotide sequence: TGTGCCAGCACAATGACAGGGGTCGACAATGAGCAGTTCTTC. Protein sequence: CASTMTGVDNEQFF.

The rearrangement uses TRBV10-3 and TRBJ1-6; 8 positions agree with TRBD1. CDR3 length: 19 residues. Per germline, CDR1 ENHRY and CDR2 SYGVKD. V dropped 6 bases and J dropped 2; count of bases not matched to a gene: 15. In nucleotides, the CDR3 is TGTGCCATCAGATCAGGGACAGGCAACACCGGTACCTATAATTCACCCCTCCACTTT. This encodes CAIRSGTGNTGTYNSPLHF.

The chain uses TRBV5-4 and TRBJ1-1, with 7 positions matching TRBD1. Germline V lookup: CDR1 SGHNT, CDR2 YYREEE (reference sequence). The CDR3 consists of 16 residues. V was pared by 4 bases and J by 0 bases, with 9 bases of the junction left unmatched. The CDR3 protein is CASSVGTALLNTEAFF. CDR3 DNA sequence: TGTGCCAGCAGCGTGGGGACAGCCCTACTGAACACTGAAGCTTTCTTT.

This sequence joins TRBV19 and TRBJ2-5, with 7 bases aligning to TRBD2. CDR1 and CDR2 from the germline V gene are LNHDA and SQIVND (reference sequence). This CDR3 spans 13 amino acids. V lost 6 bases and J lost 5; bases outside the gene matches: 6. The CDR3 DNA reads TGTGCCAGTAGGACCGGGACTACGGAGACCCAGTACTTC. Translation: CASRTGTTETQYF.

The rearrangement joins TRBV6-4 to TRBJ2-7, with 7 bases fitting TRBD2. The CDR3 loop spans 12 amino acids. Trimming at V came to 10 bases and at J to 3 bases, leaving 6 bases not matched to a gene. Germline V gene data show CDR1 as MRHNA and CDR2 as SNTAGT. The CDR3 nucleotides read TGTGCCATGCCGGGGGGACGCTACGAGCAGTACTTC. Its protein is CAMPGGRYEQYF.

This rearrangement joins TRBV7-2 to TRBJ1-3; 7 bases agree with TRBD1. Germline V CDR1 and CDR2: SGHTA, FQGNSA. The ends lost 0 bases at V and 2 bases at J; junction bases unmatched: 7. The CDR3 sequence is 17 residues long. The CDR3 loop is CASSLAPTGSTGNTIYF. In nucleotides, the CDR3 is TGTGCCAGCAGCTTAGCCCCGACAGGGAGCACTGGAAACACCATATATTTT.

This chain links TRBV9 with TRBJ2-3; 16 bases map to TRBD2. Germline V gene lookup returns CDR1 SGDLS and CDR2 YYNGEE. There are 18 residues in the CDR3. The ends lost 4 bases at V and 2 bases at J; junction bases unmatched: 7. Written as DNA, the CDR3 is TGTGCCAGCAGCATCGGGACTAGCGGGGGGGATTTCACAGATACGCAGTATTTT. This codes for CASSIGTSGGDFTDTQYF. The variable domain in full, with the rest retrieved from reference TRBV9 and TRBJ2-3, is DSGVTQTPKHLITATGQRVTLRCSPRSGDLSVYWYQQSLDQGLQFLIQYYNGEERAKGNILERFSAQQFPDLHSELNLSSLELGDSALYFCASSIGTSGGDFTDTQYFGPGTRLTVL.

CDR3 amino acids: CASSVGGAQEYEQYF. Written as DNA, the CDR3 is TGTGCCAGCAGCGTAGGGGGCGCTCAAGAATACGAGCAGTACTTC. The J gene is TRBJ2-7, the V gene TRBV9; D is possibly TRBD1 (5 bases). The V gene's germline CDR1 is SGDLS and CDR2 YYNGEE. V lost 0 bases, J lost 4 bases, and 14 bases lay in between. The CDR3 is 15 amino acids.

CDR3 amino acids: CASSQDGQGAFGYTF. The CDR3 DNA follows: TGCGCCAGCAGCCAAGACGGACAGGGGGCGTTCGGCTACACCTTC. The V and J genes are TRBV4-3 and TRBJ1-2, with 11 bases identical to TRBD1. The V segment lost 0 bases and the J segment 8 bases; nucleotides outside the gene matches: 5. The CDR3 covers 15 residues. Germline V gene data show CDR1 as LGHNA and CDR2 as YSLEER.

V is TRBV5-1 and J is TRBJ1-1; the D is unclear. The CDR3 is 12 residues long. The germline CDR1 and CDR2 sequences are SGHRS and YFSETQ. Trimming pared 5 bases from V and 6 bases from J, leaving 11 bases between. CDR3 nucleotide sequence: TGCGCCAGCAGTTTGAGCTCGGCTGAAGCTTTCTTT. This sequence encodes CASSLSSAEAFF. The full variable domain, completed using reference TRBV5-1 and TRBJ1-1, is KAGVTQTPRYLIKTRGQQVTLSCSPISGHRSVSWYQQTPGQGLQFLFEYFSETQRNKGNFPGRFSGRQFSNSRSEMNVSTLELGDSALYLCASSLSSAEAFFGQGTRLTVV.

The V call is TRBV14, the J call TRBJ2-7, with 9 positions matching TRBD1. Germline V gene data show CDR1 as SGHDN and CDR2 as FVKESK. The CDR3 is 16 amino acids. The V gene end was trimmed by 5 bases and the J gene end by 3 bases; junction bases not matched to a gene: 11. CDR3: CASSELAGTGLYEQYF. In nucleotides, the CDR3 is TGTGCCAGCAGCGAATTAGCCGGGACAGGGCTCTACGAGCAGTACTTC.

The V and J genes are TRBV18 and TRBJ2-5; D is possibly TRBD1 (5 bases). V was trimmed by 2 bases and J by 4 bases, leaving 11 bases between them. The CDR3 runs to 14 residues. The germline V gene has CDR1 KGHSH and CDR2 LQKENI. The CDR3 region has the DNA TGTGCCAGCTCACCAGGTCCCAGGGCAGAGACCCAGTACTTC. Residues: CASSPGPRAETQYF.

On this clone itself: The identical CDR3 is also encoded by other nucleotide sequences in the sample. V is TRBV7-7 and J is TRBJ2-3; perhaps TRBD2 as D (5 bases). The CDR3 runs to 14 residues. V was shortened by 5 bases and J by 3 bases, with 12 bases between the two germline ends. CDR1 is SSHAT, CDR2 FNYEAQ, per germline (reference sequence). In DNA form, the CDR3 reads TGTGCCAGCAGCCTTGGCGAGGGAACAGATACGCAGTATTTT. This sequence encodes CASSLGEGTDTQYF.

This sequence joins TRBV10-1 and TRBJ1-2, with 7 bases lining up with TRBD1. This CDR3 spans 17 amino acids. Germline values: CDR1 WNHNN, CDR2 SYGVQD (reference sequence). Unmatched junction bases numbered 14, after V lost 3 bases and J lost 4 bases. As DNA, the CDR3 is TGCGCCAGCAGTGATTCCGTGACAGGGACTGATAGCTATGGCTACACCTTC. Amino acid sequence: CASSDSVTGTDSYGYTF.

CDR3 region: CASEGKVGEQYF. In DNA form, the CDR3 reads TGTGCCAGCGAGGGTAAGGTCGGCGAGCAGTACTTC. This rearrangement joins TRBV11-1 to TRBJ2-5; possibly TRBD2 for D (5 bases). The J call is doubtful: the DNA matches TRBJ2-7 better. CDR3 length: 12 amino acids. Germline CDR1 reads SGHAT; CDR2 reads FQDESV (reference sequence).

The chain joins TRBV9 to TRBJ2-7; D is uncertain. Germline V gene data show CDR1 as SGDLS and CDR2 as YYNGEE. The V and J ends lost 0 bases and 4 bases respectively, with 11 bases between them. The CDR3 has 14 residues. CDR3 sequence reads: CASSVGSVGYEQYF. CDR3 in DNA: TGTGCCAGCAGCGTAGGGTCAGTCGGGTACGAGCAGTACTTC.